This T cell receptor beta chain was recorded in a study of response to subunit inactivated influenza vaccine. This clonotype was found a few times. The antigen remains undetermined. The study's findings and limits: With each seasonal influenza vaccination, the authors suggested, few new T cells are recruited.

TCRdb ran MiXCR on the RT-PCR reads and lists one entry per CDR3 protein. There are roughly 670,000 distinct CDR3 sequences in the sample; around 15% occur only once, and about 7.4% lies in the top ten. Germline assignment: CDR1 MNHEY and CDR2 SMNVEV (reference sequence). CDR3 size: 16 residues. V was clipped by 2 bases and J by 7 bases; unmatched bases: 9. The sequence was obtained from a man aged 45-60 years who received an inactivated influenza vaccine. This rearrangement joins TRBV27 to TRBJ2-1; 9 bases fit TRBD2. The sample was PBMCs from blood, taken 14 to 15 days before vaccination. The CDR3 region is CASSLLSAGGGNEQFF. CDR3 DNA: TGTGCCAGCAGTTTACTATCGGCGGGAGGGGGGAATGAGCAGTTCTTC.